This T cell receptor beta chain appears in the sequencing data of a study of CD8+ T cells in alopecia areata. Extraction and reverse transcription of RNA yielded cDNA as the sequencing template. Here immunoSEQ multiplex PCR was the method, and the copy in TCRdb shows in-frame clones only, minus some. This sample has 150,000 to 200,000 clones, with about three fifths found just once. This clone was found once. Its target is not known. This sample's treatment: oral pan-JAK inhibitor, 5-10 mg twice daily. Lesional scalp punch biopsies and peripheral blood were collected from alopecia areata patients. The CDR3 spans 14 residues. After removal of 5 bases from V and 5 bases from J, the junction contained 5 bases not matched to a gene. Per the germline V gene, CDR1 is SQVTM and CDR2 is ANQGSEA. Study findings and constraints: Lesional tissue from the scalp (especially in alopecia totalis/universalis) showed higher clonality than normal scalp.

The source material was CD4+ T cells sorted from blood, sampled at week 4, from a patient treated with tofacitinib. This clonotype was sampled from a human donor with alopecia areata. The chain couples TRBV29-1 to TRBJ1-6; 8 bases line up with TRBD1. CDR3 bases: TGCAGCGTTAGAGGACAGGGTAATAATTCACCCCTCCACTTT. Its protein product is CSVRGQGNNSPLHF. Full variable domain (outside the CDR3, taken from reference TRBV29-1 and TRBJ1-6): SAVISQKPSRDICQRGTSLTIQCQVDSQVTMMFWYRQQPGQSLTLIATANQGSEATYESGFVIDKFPISRPNLTFSTLTVSNMSPEDSSIYLCSVRGQGNNSPLHFGNGTRLTVT.